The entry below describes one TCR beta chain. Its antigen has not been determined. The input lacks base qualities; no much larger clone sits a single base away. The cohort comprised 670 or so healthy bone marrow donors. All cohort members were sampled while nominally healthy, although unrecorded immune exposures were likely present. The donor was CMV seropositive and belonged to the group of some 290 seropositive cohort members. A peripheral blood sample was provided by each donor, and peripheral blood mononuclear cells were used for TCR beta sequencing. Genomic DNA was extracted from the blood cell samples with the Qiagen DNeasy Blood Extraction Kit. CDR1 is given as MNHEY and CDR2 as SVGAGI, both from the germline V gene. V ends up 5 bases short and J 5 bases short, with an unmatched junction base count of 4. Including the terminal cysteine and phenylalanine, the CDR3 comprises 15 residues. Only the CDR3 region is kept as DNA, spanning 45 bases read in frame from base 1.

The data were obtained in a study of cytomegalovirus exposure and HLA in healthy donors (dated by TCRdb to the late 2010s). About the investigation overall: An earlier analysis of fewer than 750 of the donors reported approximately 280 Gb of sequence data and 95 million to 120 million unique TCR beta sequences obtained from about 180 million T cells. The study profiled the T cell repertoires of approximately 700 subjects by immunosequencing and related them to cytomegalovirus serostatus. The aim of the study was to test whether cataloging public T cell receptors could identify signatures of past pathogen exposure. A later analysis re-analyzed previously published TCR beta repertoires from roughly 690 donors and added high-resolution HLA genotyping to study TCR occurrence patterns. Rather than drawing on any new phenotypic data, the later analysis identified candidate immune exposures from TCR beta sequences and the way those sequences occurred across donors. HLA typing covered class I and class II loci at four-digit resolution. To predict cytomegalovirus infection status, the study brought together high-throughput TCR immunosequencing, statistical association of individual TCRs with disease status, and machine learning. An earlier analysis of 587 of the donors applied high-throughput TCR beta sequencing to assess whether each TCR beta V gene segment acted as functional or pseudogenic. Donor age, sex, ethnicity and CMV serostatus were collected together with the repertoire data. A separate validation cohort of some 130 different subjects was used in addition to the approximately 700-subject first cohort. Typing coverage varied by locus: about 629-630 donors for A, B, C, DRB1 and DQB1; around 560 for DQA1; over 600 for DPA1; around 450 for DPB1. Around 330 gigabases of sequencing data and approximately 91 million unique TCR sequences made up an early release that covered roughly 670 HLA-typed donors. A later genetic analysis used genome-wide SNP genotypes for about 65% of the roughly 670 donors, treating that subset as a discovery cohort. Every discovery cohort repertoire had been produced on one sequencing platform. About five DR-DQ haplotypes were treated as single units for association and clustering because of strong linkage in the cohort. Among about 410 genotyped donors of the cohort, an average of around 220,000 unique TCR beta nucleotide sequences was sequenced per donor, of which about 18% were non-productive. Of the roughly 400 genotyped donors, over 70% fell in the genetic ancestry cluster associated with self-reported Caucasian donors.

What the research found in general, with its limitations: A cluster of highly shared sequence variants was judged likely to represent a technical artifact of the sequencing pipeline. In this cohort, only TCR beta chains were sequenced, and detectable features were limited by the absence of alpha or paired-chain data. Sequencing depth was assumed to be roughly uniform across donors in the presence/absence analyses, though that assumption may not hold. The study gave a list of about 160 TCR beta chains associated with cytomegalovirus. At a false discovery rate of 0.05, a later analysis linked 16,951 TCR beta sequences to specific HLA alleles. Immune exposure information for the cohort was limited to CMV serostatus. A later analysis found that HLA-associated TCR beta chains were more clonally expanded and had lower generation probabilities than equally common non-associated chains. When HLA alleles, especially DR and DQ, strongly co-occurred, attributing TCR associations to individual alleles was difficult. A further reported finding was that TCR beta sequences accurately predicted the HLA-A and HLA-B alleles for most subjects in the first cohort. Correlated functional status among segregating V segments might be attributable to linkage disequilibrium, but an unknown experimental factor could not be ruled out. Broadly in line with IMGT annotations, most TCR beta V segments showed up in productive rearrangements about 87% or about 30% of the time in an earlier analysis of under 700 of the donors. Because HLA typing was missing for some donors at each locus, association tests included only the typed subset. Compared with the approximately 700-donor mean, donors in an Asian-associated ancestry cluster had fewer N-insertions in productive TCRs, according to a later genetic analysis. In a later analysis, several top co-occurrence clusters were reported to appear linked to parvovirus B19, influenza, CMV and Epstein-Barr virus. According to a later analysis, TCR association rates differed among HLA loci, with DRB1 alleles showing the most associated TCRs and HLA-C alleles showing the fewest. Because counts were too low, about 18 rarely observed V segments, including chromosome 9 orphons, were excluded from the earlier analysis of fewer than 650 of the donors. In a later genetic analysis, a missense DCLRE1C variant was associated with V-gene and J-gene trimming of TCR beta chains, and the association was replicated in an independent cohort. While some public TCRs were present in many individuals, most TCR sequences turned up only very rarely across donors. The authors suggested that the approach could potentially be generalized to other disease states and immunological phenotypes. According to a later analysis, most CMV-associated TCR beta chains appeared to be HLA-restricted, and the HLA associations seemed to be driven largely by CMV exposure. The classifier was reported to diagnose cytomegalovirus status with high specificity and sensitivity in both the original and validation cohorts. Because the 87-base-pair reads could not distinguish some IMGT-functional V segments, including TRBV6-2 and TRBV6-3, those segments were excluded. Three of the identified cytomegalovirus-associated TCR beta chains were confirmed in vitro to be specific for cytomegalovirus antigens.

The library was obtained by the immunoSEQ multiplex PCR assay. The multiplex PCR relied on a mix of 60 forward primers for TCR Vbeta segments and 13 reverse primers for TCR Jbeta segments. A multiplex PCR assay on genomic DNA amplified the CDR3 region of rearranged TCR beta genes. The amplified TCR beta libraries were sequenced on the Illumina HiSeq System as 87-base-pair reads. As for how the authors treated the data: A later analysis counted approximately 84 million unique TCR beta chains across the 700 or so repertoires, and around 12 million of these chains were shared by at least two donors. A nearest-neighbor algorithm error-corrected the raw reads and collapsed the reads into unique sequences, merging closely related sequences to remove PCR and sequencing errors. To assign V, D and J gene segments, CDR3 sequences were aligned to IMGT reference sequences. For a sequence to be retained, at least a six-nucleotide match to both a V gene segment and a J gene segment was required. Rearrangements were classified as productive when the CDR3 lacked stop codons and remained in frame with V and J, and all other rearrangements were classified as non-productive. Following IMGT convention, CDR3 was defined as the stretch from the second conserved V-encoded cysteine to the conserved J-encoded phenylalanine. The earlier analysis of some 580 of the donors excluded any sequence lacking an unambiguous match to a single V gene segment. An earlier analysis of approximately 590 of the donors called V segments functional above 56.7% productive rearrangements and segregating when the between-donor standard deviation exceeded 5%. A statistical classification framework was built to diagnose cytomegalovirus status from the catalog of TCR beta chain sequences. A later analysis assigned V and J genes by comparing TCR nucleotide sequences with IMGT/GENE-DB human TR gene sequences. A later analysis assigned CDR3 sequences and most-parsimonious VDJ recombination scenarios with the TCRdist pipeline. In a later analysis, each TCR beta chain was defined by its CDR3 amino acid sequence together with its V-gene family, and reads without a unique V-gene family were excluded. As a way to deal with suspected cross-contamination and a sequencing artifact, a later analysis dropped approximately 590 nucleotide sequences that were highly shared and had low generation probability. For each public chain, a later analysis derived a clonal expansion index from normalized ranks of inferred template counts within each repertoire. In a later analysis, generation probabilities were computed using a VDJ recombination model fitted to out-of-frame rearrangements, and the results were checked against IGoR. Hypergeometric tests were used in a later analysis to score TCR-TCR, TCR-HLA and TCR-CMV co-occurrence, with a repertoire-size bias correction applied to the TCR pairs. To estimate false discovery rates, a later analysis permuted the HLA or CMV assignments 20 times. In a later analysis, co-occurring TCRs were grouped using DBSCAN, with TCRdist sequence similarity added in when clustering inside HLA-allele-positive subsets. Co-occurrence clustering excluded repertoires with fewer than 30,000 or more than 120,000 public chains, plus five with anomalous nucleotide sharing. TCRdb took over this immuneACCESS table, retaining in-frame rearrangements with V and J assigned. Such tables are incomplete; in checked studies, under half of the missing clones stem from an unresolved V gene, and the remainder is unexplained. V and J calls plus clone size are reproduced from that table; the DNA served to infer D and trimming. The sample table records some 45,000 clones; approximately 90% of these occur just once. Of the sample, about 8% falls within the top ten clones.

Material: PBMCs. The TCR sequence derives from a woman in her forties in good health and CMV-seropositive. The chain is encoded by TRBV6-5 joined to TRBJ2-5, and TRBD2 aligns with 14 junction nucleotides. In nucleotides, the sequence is TGTGCCAGCAGTGGGACTAGCGGGAGAAGGGAGACCCAGTACTTC. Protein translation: CASSGTSGRRETQYF.